Presented here are 30 T cell receptor beta chains from one specimen sequenced in a study of shared clonotypes between healthy human individuals. Sequencing used immunoSEQ multiplex PCR; TCRdb keeps in-frame clones, though not all of them. The data contain approximately 2,200,000 clones, just over 90% of them singletons. The naive CD8 subset, CD45RO-negative cells positively selected for CCR7, excluded terminally differentiated effector memory CD45RA+ cells. Sequencing was performed on naive CD8+ T cells from PBMCs. These receptor sequences come from a man younger than 35 in good health. Some clones in this sample may be carry-over from other donors' samples.

This clone has just one count. The chain employs TRBV19 and TRBJ1-1; D is undetermined. The germline gives CDR1 LNHDA, CDR2 SQIVND (reference sequence). This CDR3 spans 14 amino acids. With 2 bases removed from V and 0 bases from J, the gap between germline ends came to 7 bases. The CDR3 region is CASSITEVNTEAFF. In nucleotides, the CDR3 is TGTGCCAGTAGTATAACCGAAGTGAACACTGAAGCTTTCTTT.

The sample holds one count of this clone. The chain carries TRBV7-9 and TRBJ2-7, with D possibly being TRBD1 (5 bases). The V end was cut by 5 bases, the J end by 4 bases, with 15 bases between. The germline gives CDR1 SEHNR, CDR2 FQNEAQ (reference sequence). The CDR3 extends over 14 amino acids. CDR3 sequence: CASSPQGNPYEQYF. DNA of the CDR3: TGTGCCAGCAGCCCTCAGGGTAACCCATACGAGCAGTACTTC. The variable domain in full, completed from reference TRBV7-9 and TRBJ2-7, reads DTGVSQNPRHKITKRGQNVTFRCDPISEHNRLYWYRQTLGQGPEFLTYFQNEAQLEKSRLLSDRFSAERPKGSFSTLEIQRTEQGDSAMYLCASSPQGNPYEQYFGPGTRLTVT.

The chain employs TRBV4-1 and TRBJ2-1, with D maybe TRBD2 (7 bases). The CDR3 is 15 residues long. Trimming removed 5 bases at V and 3 bases at J, with 14 bases between. Germline values: CDR1 MGHRA, CDR2 YSYEKL. Here the CDR3 reads CASSASGGGYNEQFF. For the CDR3, the DNA is TGCGCCAGCAGCGCTAGCGGAGGGGGCTACAATGAGCAGTTCTTC.

V usage is TRBV4-1 and J usage is TRBJ1-2; D unclear. The CDR3 loop spans 16 amino acids. CDR1 and CDR2 (germline): MGHRA, YSYEKL. V lost 1 base and J 2 bases, leaving 14 bases between the germline ends. The CDR3 sequence is CASSQVRERLNYGYTF. In DNA form, the CDR3 reads TGCGCCAGCAGCCAAGTCCGGGAAAGACTCAACTATGGCTACACCTTC.

This clone was seen a handful of times. The chain has TRBV9 and TRBJ2-1; 9 bases are shared with TRBD2. Germline V gives CDR1 SGDLS, CDR2 YYNGEE. J gave up 5 bases and V 0 bases, and 3 bases lay outside the gene matches. CDR3 size: 15 residues. The CDR3 DNA reads TGTGCCAGCAGCGTAGGGGGCGGGAGGGACAATGAGCAGTTCTTC. Translated, it gives CASSVGGGRDNEQFF.

V is TRBV4-2 and J is TRBJ2-1; maybe TRBD2 (6 bases). The ends were cut back, 0 bases at V and 1 base at J, with 22 bases in the middle. CDR3 size: 20 residues. Germline V gives CDR1 LGHNA, CDR2 YNFKEQ. The CDR3 DNA is TGTGCCAGCAGCCAAGAGGGACTCCAGCGAGTACTCGCTTCCTACAATGAGCAGTTCTTC. Translated, it gives CASSQEGLQRVLASYNEQFF.

The J gene is TRBJ1-2, the V gene TRBV27; D perhaps matches TRBD1 (6 bases). The germline V gene has CDR1 MNHEY and CDR2 SMNVEV (reference sequence). The length of the CDR3 is 16 residues. V lost 5 bases and J lost 2, with 18 bases in between. CDR3 residues: CASSPFLTDRNYGYTF. CDR3 DNA sequence: TGTGCCAGCAGTCCCTTTCTGACGGACAGAAACTATGGCTACACCTTC.

This chain joins TRBV5-6 and TRBJ1-5, with D unclear. The germline V gene has CDR1 SGHDT and CDR2 YYEEEE. This CDR3 is 13 amino acids long. Trimming stripped 4 bases from V and 5 bases from J, with 10 bases between. In nucleotides, the CDR3 is TGTGCCAGCAGCGCGGACGGACATCAGCCCCAGCATTTT. Its protein product is CASSADGHQPQHF. Filled out from reference TRBV5-6 and TRBJ1-5, the complete variable domain reads DAGVTQSPTHLIKTRGQQVTLRCSPKSGHDTVSWYQQALGQGPQFIFQYYEEEERQRGNFPDRFSGHQFPNYSSELNVNALLLGDSALYLCASSADGHQPQHFGDGTRLSIL.

The chain links TRBV15 to TRBJ2-4; 7 bases are shared with TRBD2. The trim removed 3 bases at V and 3 bases at J, leaving 5 bases unmatched. Germline assignment: CDR1 LNHNV and CDR2 YYDKDF (reference sequence). This CDR3 contains 15 residues. The DNA for the CDR3 is TGTGCCACCAGCAGTGGGGGGGAGGGCAAAAACATTCAGTACTTC. Residues: CATSSGGEGKNIQYF.

The chain links TRBV7-9 to TRBJ1-1; the D is unclear. CDR1 SEHNR and CDR2 FQNEAQ come from the germline V gene (reference sequence). V lost 5 bases, J lost 1 base, and 8 bases lay in between. The CDR3 sequence is 13 residues long. The CDR3 loop reads CASSPRQNTEAFF. CDR3 nucleotides: TGTGCCAGCAGCCCGAGACAGAACACTGAAGCTTTCTTT.

The chain links TRBV27 to TRBJ2-1, with D possibly being TRBD2 (6 bases). This CDR3 comprises 15 residues. Germline CDR1 is MNHEY and CDR2 is SMNVEV (reference sequence). Trimming took 5 bases from V and 9 from J, leaving 20 bases between them. The CDR3 coding sequence is TGTGCCAGCAGTCCACACTTGGGAGGCTCAGGTGAGCAGTTCTTC. Translation gives CASSPHLGGSGEQFF.

The chain combines TRBV27 with TRBJ1-2, with unresolved D. The V end lost 8 bases, the J end lost 3 bases, and 16 bases lay between the germline ends. CDR3 length: 14 residues. Germline CDR1 is MNHEY and CDR2 is SMNVEV (reference sequence). CDR3 sequence: CASSTRVGDYGYTF. The CDR3, as DNA: TGTGCCAGCTCAACGAGGGTCGGGGACTATGGCTACACCTTC.

V usage is TRBV6-1 and J usage is TRBJ2-7; 8 bases align to TRBD1. V lost 7 bases and J lost 5; bases outside the gene matches: 13. The germline V gene has CDR1 MNHNS and CDR2 SASEGT. The CDR3 consists of 15 residues. CDR3 sequence (DNA): TGTGCCAGCATGTTCGTCGGCAGGGGGCCCCACGAGCAGTACTTC. Its translation is CASMFVGRGPHEQYF.

The chain carries TRBV9 and TRBJ2-2; the match to TRBD1 covers 9 bases. The length of the CDR3 is 16 residues. V shed 4 bases and J 4 bases; nucleotides not matched to a gene: 8. The V gene's germline CDR1 is SGDLS and CDR2 YYNGEE. This CDR3 is CASSPTGTGPTGELFF. The CDR3 DNA follows: TGTGCCAGCAGCCCTACCGGGACAGGGCCCACCGGGGAGCTGTTTTTT.

The rearrangement links TRBV27 to TRBJ2-2; D is ambiguous. Germline-derived CDR1 and CDR2 are MNHEY and SMNVEV (reference sequence). CDR3 length: 16 residues. Trimming stripped 5 bases from V and 6 bases from J, with 19 bases between. The CDR3 coding sequence is TGTGCCAGCAGTGTAGTTGGGCCCGCCATCTCCGGGGAGCTGTTTTTT. This translates into CASSVVGPAISGELFF.

The chain combines TRBV27 with TRBJ1-5; D gene uncertain. The V end was cut by 3 bases, the J end by 7 bases, with 10 bases between. Germline assignment: CDR1 MNHEY and CDR2 SMNVEV (reference sequence). This CDR3 has 13 amino acids. The CDR3: CASSLNPIQPQHF. Here the CDR3 DNA reads TGTGCCAGCAGTTTGAATCCGATCCAGCCCCAGCATTTT.

The chain employs TRBV7-2 and TRBJ2-3; 7 bases fit TRBD2. Germline V gives CDR1 SGHTA, CDR2 FQGNSA. There are 15 residues in the CDR3. J lost 2 bases, V lost 5 bases, and 7 bases had no gene match. The chain's CDR3 is CASSAERGNTDTQYF. The CDR3 nucleotides are TGTGCCAGCAGCGCAGAGCGGGGTAACACAGATACGCAGTATTTT. Using reference TRBV7-2 and TRBJ2-3 for the parts outside the CDR3, the full variable domain is GAGVSQSPSNKVTEKGKDVELRCDPISGHTALYWYRQSLGQGLEFLIYFQGNSAPDKSGLPSDRFSAERTGGSVSTLTIQRTQQEDSAVYLCASSAERGNTDTQYFGPGTRLTVL.

In the case of this clone: This sample includes further DNA sequences coding for the same CDR3. The V call is TRBV9, the J call TRBJ2-3; D not certain. Between the trimmed V and J ends, which lost 2 bases and 0 bases, there was a span of 4 bases. CDR1 and CDR2 (germline): SGDLS, YYNGEE. The CDR3 is made up of 13 amino acids. The CDR3 sequence is CASSVFSTDTQYF. CDR3 bases: TGTGCCAGCAGCGTTTTCAGCACAGATACGCAGTATTTT.

The gene calls are TRBV5-6 and TRBJ2-7; the D call may be TRBD1 or TRBD2 (5 bases each). V was shortened by 3 bases and J by 7 bases, with 11 bases between the two germline ends. CDR3 size: 12 residues. Germline CDR1 is SGHDT and CDR2 is YYEEEE. In nucleotides, the CDR3 is TGTGCCAGCAGCTCCGGGACGCCTGAGCAGTACTTC. It codes for CASSSGTPEQYF. The variable domain in full, with the rest retrieved from reference TRBV5-6 and TRBJ2-7, is DAGVTQSPTHLIKTRGQQVTLRCSPKSGHDTVSWYQQALGQGPQFIFQYYEEEERQRGNFPDRFSGHQFPNYSSELNVNALLLGDSALYLCASSSGTPEQYFGPGTRLTVT.

The V gene is TRBV27, the J gene TRBJ2-3; no clear D gene. This CDR3 is 14 amino acids long. Germline lookup yields CDR1 MNHEY and CDR2 SMNVEV (reference sequence). Trimming took off 3 bases at V and 6 bases at J, with 13 bases between the two ends. CDR3 in amino acids: CASSFQSPPDTQYF. CDR3 sequence (DNA): TGTGCCAGCAGTTTTCAGAGCCCCCCCGATACGCAGTATTTT.

The rearrangement joins TRBV6-5 to TRBJ2-3; D perhaps matches TRBD2 (6 bases). V lost 2 bases and J 4 bases, leaving 10 bases between the germline ends. This CDR3 region has 14 residues. Germline CDR1 is MNHEY and CDR2 is SVGAGI. CDR3 nucleotides: TGTGCCAGCAGTTACGCGGGATTTGCAGATACGCAGTATTTT. The encoded protein is CASSYAGFADTQYF.

V usage is TRBV5-4 and J usage is TRBJ2-7; D tentatively fits TRBD1 or TRBD2 (5 bases each). CDR1 is SGHNT, CDR2 YYREEE, per germline (reference sequence). V lost 7 bases and J 4 bases, leaving 15 bases between the germline ends. The CDR3 spans 13 residues. The CDR3 region has the DNA TGTGCCAGCGCCCAGTGGGGGTGGTACGAGCAGTACTTC. This codes for CASAQWGWYEQYF. Full variable domain (remainder filled in from reference TRBV5-4 and TRBJ2-7): ETGVTQSPTHLIKTRGQQVTLRCSSQSGHNTVSWYQQALGQGPQFIFQYYREEENGRGNFPPRFSGLQFPNYSSELNVNALELDDSALYLCASAQWGWYEQYFGPGTRLTVT.

The rearrangement joins TRBV4-1 to TRBJ2-7; tentative D call: TRBD2 (5 bases). The CDR3 runs 14 residues. The V end lost 1 base, the J end lost 7 bases, and 14 bases lay between the germline ends. Germline values: CDR1 MGHRA, CDR2 YSYEKL. Here the CDR3 reads CASSQGTGSSEQYF. The CDR3 coding sequence is TGCGCCAGCAGCCAAGGGACGGGATCGTCGGAGCAGTACTTC.

The CDR3 region has the DNA TGCGCCAGCAGCTTTTCTAGCGGGAGGATTGAGACCCAGTACTTC. Translation: CASSFSSGRIETQYF. This chain joins TRBV5-1 and TRBJ2-5, with 11 bases lining up with TRBD2. The V and J ends lost 2 bases and 5 bases, in that order; junction bases with no gene match: 5. The length of the CDR3 is 15 residues. From germline, CDR1 is SGHRS and CDR2 YFSETQ. Full variable domain (remainder filled in from reference TRBV5-1 and TRBJ2-5): KAGVTQTPRYLIKTRGQQVTLSCSPISGHRSVSWYQQTPGQGLQFLFEYFSETQRNKGNFPGRFSGRQFSNSRSEMNVSTLELGDSALYLCASSFSSGRIETQYFGPGTRLLVL.

This chain connects TRBV5-4 to TRBJ2-6; weak D call: TRBD1 (5 bases). The germline V and J ends were trimmed by 2 bases and 0 bases, with 12 bases remaining between them. The CDR3 is made up of 17 amino acids. CDR1 SGHNT and CDR2 YYREEE come from the germline V gene (reference sequence). Here the CDR3 DNA reads TGTGCCAGCAGCTTCCCCGACAGATACTCTGGGGCCAACGTCCTGACTTTC. This gives the protein CASSFPDRYSGANVLTF.

The chain joins TRBV2 to TRBJ2-2; 16 nucleotides match TRBD2. CDR1 is SNHLY, CDR2 FYNNEI, per germline. CDR3 size: 19 residues. The junction had 10 bases not matched to a gene; V was cut back by 4 bases and J by 5 bases. This CDR3 reads CASSAGTSGRAVGTGELFF. In DNA form, the CDR3 reads TGTGCCAGCAGTGCCGGGACTAGCGGGAGGGCCGTCGGGACCGGGGAGCTGTTTTTT.

The gene calls are TRBV18 and TRBJ1-2; possibly TRBD1 for D (5 bases). Looked up from germline, CDR1 is KGHSH and CDR2 is LQKENI. The germline V and J ends were trimmed by 2 bases and 4 bases, with 14 bases remaining between them. The CDR3 runs 15 residues. This CDR3 reads CASSPSAGLAYGYTF. CDR3 nucleotide sequence: TGTGCCAGCTCACCATCAGCAGGGCTGGCCTATGGCTACACCTTC. The full variable domain, rest sourced from reference TRBV18 and TRBJ1-2, is NAGVMQNPRHLVRRRGQEARLRCSPMKGHSHVYWYRQLPEEGLKFMVYLQKENIIDESGMPKERFSAEFPKEGPSILRIQQVVRGDSAAYFCASSPSAGLAYGYTFGSGTRLTVV.

The chain couples TRBV5-6 to TRBJ2-5, with D uncertain. The CDR3 extends over 15 amino acids. Germline assignment: CDR1 SGHDT and CDR2 YYEEEE. The V end lost 0 bases, the J end lost 5 bases, and 14 bases lay between the germline ends. CDR3 bases: TGTGCCAGCAGCTTGGTTAGTTCTGGTATGGAGACCCAGTACTTC. It translates to CASSLVSSGMETQYF. The full variable domain, in which reference TRBV5-6 and TRBJ2-5 provide the parts outside the CDR3, is DAGVTQSPTHLIKTRGQQVTLRCSPKSGHDTVSWYQQALGQGPQFIFQYYEEEERQRGNFPDRFSGHQFPNYSSELNVNALLLGDSALYLCASSLVSSGMETQYFGPGTRLLVL.

The chain combines TRBV19 with TRBJ1-2; 10 bases match TRBD1. Germline V gives CDR1 LNHDA, CDR2 SQIVND (reference sequence). V lost 5 bases and J lost 5; bases outside the gene matches: 8. The CDR3 is 15 amino acids. CDR3 sequence: CASSPGTGDWYGYTF. The CDR3 region has the DNA TGTGCCAGTAGTCCCGGGACAGGGGATTGGTATGGCTACACCTTC.

With respect to this clone: Other nucleotide sequences from this sample produce the same CDR3. This chain links TRBV5-1 with TRBJ1-3; D perhaps matches TRBD1 (6 bases). The CDR3 length is 14 residues. V was cut by 0 bases and J by 3 bases, with 7 bases left in between. CDR1 SGHRS and CDR2 YFSETQ come from the germline V gene. The CDR3 sequence: CASSLAGVGNTIYF. The CDR3 DNA reads TGCGCCAGCAGCTTGGCAGGGGTTGGAAACACCATATATTTT.